These 28 T cell receptor beta chains were sequenced from one sample in a study of blood T cell repertoires in COVID-19. Sequencing used immunoSEQ multiplex PCR; TCRdb keeps in-frame clones, though not all of them. The repertoire holds roughly 440,000 clones, around 89% seen once, with roughly an eighth in the top ten. Input material: peripheral blood. The receptors were gathered from a woman in her forties or fifties with COVID-19, enrolled during active disease.

This clone was found once. V and J are TRBV5-6 and TRBJ1-4; D is ambiguous. This CDR3 has 14 residues. V lost 0 bases to trimming and J lost 5 bases, with 8 bases between them. Germline values: CDR1 SGHDT, CDR2 YYEEEE. The CDR3 sequence is CASSLDGMNEKLFF. Here the CDR3 DNA reads TGTGCCAGCAGCTTGGACGGTATGAATGAAAAACTGTTTTTT.

V is TRBV2 and J is TRBJ2-6; 7 bases agree with TRBD1. Germline values: CDR1 SNHLY, CDR2 FYNNEI. V lost 8 bases and J lost 0; bases outside the gene matches: 10. The CDR3 loop spans 17 amino acids. In DNA form, the CDR3 reads TGTGCCAGCGGTGGACAGGCGAGCATCTCTGGGGCCAACGTCCTGACTTTC. Protein sequence: CASGGQASISGANVLTF.

V is TRBV5-1 and J is TRBJ1-2; 7 bases align to TRBD1. Germline V CDR1 and CDR2: SGHRS, YFSETQ. The CDR3 length is 14 residues. V shed 5 bases, J shed 4 bases, and the junction held 8 bases outside the gene matches. For the CDR3, the DNA is TGCGCCAGCAGACAGACTACAGGGGTCTATGGCTACACCTTC. Its translation is CASRQTTGVYGYTF.

In its sample, this clone was seen a few times. This rearrangement joins TRBV10-3 to TRBJ2-2, with D perhaps TRBD1 (8 bases). V lost 6 bases and J 5 bases, leaving 19 bases between the germline ends. There are 16 residues in the CDR3. Germline V gene sequence: CDR1 ENHRY, CDR2 SYGVKD. For the CDR3, the DNA is TGTGCCATCAGGAAAGCCCACAGGGGGGGGACCGGGGAGCTGTTTTTT. The encoded protein is CAIRKAHRGGTGELFF.

The rearrangement uses TRBV5-4 and TRBJ1-1; the match to TRBD1 covers 10 bases. J lost 4 bases, V lost 4 bases, and 10 bases had no gene match. The V gene's germline CDR1 is SGHNT and CDR2 YYREEE (reference sequence). This CDR3 is built from 16 residues. The CDR3 region is CASSLTDRGLATEAFF. The CDR3 nucleotides are TGTGCCAGCAGCCTTACCGACAGGGGGCTGGCCACTGAAGCTTTCTTT.

The chain combines TRBV6-6 with TRBJ2-6; D not certain. CDR1 is MNHNY and CDR2 is SVGAGI in the germline V gene (reference sequence). The germline V and J ends were trimmed by 3 bases and 0 bases, with 6 bases remaining between them. The CDR3 sequence is 15 residues long. The chain's CDR3 is CASSYIISGANVLTF. The CDR3 DNA reads as TGTGCCAGCAGTTATATTATCTCTGGGGCCAACGTCCTGACTTTC.

The chain recombines TRBV14 with TRBJ1-2; perhaps TRBD1 as D (5 bases). The germline V and J ends were trimmed by 3 bases and 4 bases, with 15 bases remaining between them. Germline V gene lookup returns CDR1 SGHDN and CDR2 FVKESK. The CDR3 has 15 residues. The CDR3, as DNA: TGTGCCAGCAGCCATCTAGGGGAAACCCCCTATGGCTACACCTTC. Encoded protein: CASSHLGETPYGYTF.

This chain uses TRBV11-3 with TRBJ2-1; 8 positions agree with TRBD1. The V gene end was trimmed by 5 bases and the J gene end by 2 bases; junction bases not matched to a gene: 5. The germline CDR1 and CDR2 sequences are SGHNT and YENEEA. The CDR3 has 15 amino acids. The CDR3 sequence: CASSPDRGPYNEQFF. CDR3 in DNA: TGTGCCAGCAGCCCAGACAGGGGACCCTACAATGAGCAGTTCTTC. Full variable domain (remainder filled in from reference TRBV11-3 and TRBJ2-1): EAGVVQSPRYKIIEKKQPVAFWCNPISGHNTLYWYLQNLGQGPELLIRYENEEAVDDSQLPKDRFSAERLKGVDSTLKIQPAELGDSAVYLCASSPDRGPYNEQFFGPGTRLTVL.

The chain uses TRBV19 and TRBJ1-3; TRBD1 is a possible D gene (5 bases). CDR1 LNHDA and CDR2 SQIVND come from the germline V gene (reference sequence). The CDR3 contains 15 residues. Trimming removed 7 bases at V and 2 bases at J, with 15 bases between. CDR3 sequence (DNA): TGTGCCAGTAACCCCCTGTTGGGGCCTGGAAACACCATATATTTT. This sequence encodes CASNPLLGPGNTIYF.

As DNA, the CDR3 is TGCGCCAGCACCGAGGACAGGGCCACAGATACGCAGTATTTT. Its translation is CASTEDRATDTQYF. The chain couples TRBV10-1 to TRBJ2-3, with 8 bases lining up with TRBD1. The CDR3 extends over 14 amino acids. CDR1 and CDR2 from the germline V gene are WNHNN and SYGVQD (reference sequence). Trimming cost V 7 bases and J 2 bases; bases outside gene matches: 5.

The rearrangement uses TRBV30 and TRBJ1-3; 10 bases are shared with TRBD1. V dropped 5 bases and J dropped 2; count of bases not matched to a gene: 3. The CDR3 totals 14 residues. Germline values: CDR1 GTSNPN, CDR2 SVGIG (reference sequence). The CDR3 loop is CAWDRGPTGNTIYF. In DNA form, the CDR3 reads TGTGCCTGGGACAGGGGGCCGACTGGAAACACCATATATTTT.

This chain uses TRBV2 with TRBJ2-1, with D perhaps TRBD2 (7 bases). Germline assignment: CDR1 SNHLY and CDR2 FYNNEI. The CDR3 runs 13 residues. V dropped 6 bases and J dropped 10 bases, with 16 bases sitting between them. The CDR3 protein is CASRRGGLKEQFF. The CDR3 region has the DNA TGTGCCAGCAGGAGGGGGGGACTAAAGGAGCAGTTCTTC.

The rearrangement links TRBV7-9 to TRBJ1-2, with 9 nucleotides matching TRBD1. The CDR3 extends over 18 amino acids. Germline values: CDR1 SEHNR, CDR2 FQNEAQ (reference sequence). J gave up 0 bases and V 4 bases, and 12 bases lay outside the gene matches. The CDR3: CASSSLVRDRAANYGYTF. The CDR3, as DNA: TGTGCCAGCAGCTCCTTAGTCCGGGACAGGGCAGCTAACTATGGCTACACCTTC.

J is TRBJ2-3 and V is TRBV7-2, with TRBD2 as a possible D gene (5 bases). Looked up from germline, CDR1 is SGHTA and CDR2 is FQGNSA. The CDR3 is 13 residues long. The V end lost 5 bases, the J end lost 6 bases, and 12 bases lay between the germline ends. CDR3 residues: CASSRGPADTQYF. The CDR3 DNA is TGTGCCAGCAGCCGGGGTCCCGCGGATACGCAGTATTTT.

The chain has TRBV3-1 (or the pseudogene TRBV3-2) and TRBJ1-1; D call uncertain. The V and J ends lost 7 bases and 4 bases respectively, with 13 bases between them. The CDR3 consists of 13 residues. Germline CDR1 and CDR2: LGHDT and YNNKEL (reference sequence). The CDR3 coding sequence is TGTGCCAGCAACACCCATACGGGCACTGAAGCTTTCTTT. Its protein is CASNTHTGTEAFF.

This chain joins TRBV5-4 and TRBJ2-5; TRBD2 agrees at 8 bases. The CDR3 contains 16 residues. Trimming took 4 bases from V and 0 from J; bases not matched to a gene: 8. Germline V gene lookup returns CDR1 SGHNT and CDR2 YYREEE (reference sequence). For the CDR3, the DNA is TGTGCCAGCAGCCTCTCGAAGCGGGGGAACCAAGAGACCCAGTACTTC. As protein: CASSLSKRGNQETQYF.

DNA for the CDR3: TGTGCCAGCAGTTTGCGGACAGGGAGGGAAGAGAACGGCTACACCTTC. Encoded protein: CASSLRTGREENGYTF. V is TRBV27 and J is TRBJ1-2; TRBD1 matches at 8 bases. V lost 3 bases, J lost 8 bases, and 14 bases stayed unmatched. The CDR3 runs 16 residues. CDR1 is MNHEY and CDR2 is SMNVEV in the germline V gene (reference sequence).

The chain is built from TRBV29-1 and TRBJ2-2, with 7 bases lining up with TRBD1. The CDR3 runs 14 residues. The V segment lost 5 bases and the J segment 4 bases; nucleotides outside the gene matches: 7. CDR1 SQVTM and CDR2 ANQGSEA come from the germline V gene. The CDR3 here is CSVQTGTVTGELFF. In nucleotides, the CDR3 is TGCAGCGTTCAAACGGGGACAGTCACCGGGGAGCTGTTTTTT.

This chain joins TRBV27 and TRBJ1-2, with TRBD1 matching 8 bases. There are 16 residues in the CDR3. After removal of 5 bases from V and 0 bases from J, the junction contained 8 bases not matched to a gene. Per the germline V gene, CDR1 is MNHEY and CDR2 is SMNVEV (reference sequence). The CDR3 sequence: CASSPGTGRPNYGYTF. CDR3 sequence (DNA): TGTGCCAGCAGTCCCGGGACAGGTCGACCTAACTATGGCTACACCTTC.

The chain links TRBV6-5 to TRBJ2-4; D is uncertain. Germline-derived CDR1 and CDR2 are MNHEY and SVGAGI. The CDR3 totals 14 residues. The V and J ends lost 7 bases and 9 bases respectively, with 19 bases between them. CDR3 in DNA: TGTGCCAGCAATAACAGAGTCTCGATTGGCATTCAGTACTTC. Protein product: CASNNRVSIGIQYF.

This chain's CDR3 is CATSDQRTGLGTQYF. The CDR3 coding sequence is TGTGCCACCAGTGACCAACGGACTGGCCTAGGTACGCAGTATTTT. The gene calls are TRBV24-1 and TRBJ2-3; D may be TRBD2 (5 bases). CDR3 length: 15 residues. V lost 4 bases and J lost 8, with 18 bases in between. Germline CDR1 KGHDR, CDR2 SFDVKD.

This clone was seen only once. The chain recombines TRBV4-1 with TRBJ2-2; 10 bases are a match to TRBD1. The V and J ends lost 0 bases and 5 bases, in that order; junction bases with no gene match: 9. This CDR3 spans 18 amino acids. The germline V gene encodes CDR1 MGHRA and CDR2 YSYEKL. DNA of the CDR3: TGCGCCAGCAGCCAAGATAGTGGGACAGGGGTGGGAACCGGGGAGCTGTTTTTT. As protein: CASSQDSGTGVGTGELFF.

The chain recombines TRBV5-6 with TRBJ1-2, with D uncertain. CDR1 and CDR2 from the germline V gene are SGHDT and YYEEEE. The CDR3 contains 16 residues. Trimming stripped 2 bases from V and 8 bases from J, with 22 bases between. CDR3 in DNA: TGTGCCAGCAGCTTACCCTACAGCACCCCTGCGAAGGGCTACACCTTC. It encodes CASSLPYSTPAKGYTF.

V gene TRBV30 combines with J gene TRBJ2-3; 9 positions match TRBD2. The CDR3 contains 14 residues. Germline CDR1 is GTSNPN and CDR2 is SVGIG (reference sequence). V lost 3 bases to trimming and J lost 6 bases; unmatched junction nucleotides: 7. The CDR3 loop reads CAWSLAGLGDTQYF. DNA of the CDR3: TGTGCCTGGAGCCTAGCGGGGCTGGGGGATACGCAGTATTTT.

This clone came up a few times. The CDR3 sequence is CASSREGRGNTGELFF. The DNA for the CDR3 is TGTGCCAGCTCAAGGGAGGGCAGGGGAAACACCGGGGAGCTGTTTTTT. V and J are TRBV2 and TRBJ2-2; possibly TRBD2 for D (7 bases). V was clipped by 8 bases and J by 2 bases, with 18 bases between them. The V gene's germline CDR1 is SNHLY and CDR2 FYNNEI. The CDR3 is 16 residues long.

This chain uses TRBV7-3 with TRBJ2-1, with D possibly being TRBD1 (6 bases). Germline assignment: CDR1 SGHTA and CDR2 FQGTGA. The CDR3 is 15 residues long. Trimming removed 5 bases from V and 9 bases from J, with 20 bases in between. CDR3 region: CASSPRVGTSPEQFF. The CDR3 DNA reads TGTGCCAGCAGCCCCCGAGTGGGGACAAGCCCTGAGCAGTTCTTC.

V usage is TRBV11-2 and J usage is TRBJ1-1; tentatively, D is TRBD1 (6 bases). The germline V gene has CDR1 SGHAT and CDR2 FQNNGV. CDR3 length equals 16 residues. The V and J ends lost 4 bases and 1 base respectively, with 16 bases between them. CDR3 amino acids: CASSSQVLGANTEAFF. Written as DNA, the CDR3 is TGTGCCAGCAGCTCGCAGGTTTTGGGGGCGAACACTGAAGCTTTCTTT.

The rearrangement links TRBV12-2 to TRBJ1-5; the D call TRBD1 from the table was never checked on the DNA. TRBV12-2 is reported as a pseudogene. This CDR3 has 16 residues. CDR3 region: CASHLRGDIRNQPQHF. DNA for the CDR3: TGTGCAAGTCACCTAAGAGGGGACATTCGGAATCAGCCCCAGCATTTT.